A selection of T cell receptor beta chains follows, all from one sample in a study of T cell repertoires in aging, cancer and after chemotherapy. Via MiXCR, TCRdb re-called the multiplex PCR reads, giving one row per CDR3 protein. The sample lists roughly 7,000 distinct CDR3 sequences, 40% to 45% seen once, with 14% to 15% in the top ten. The sequenced sample was blood. All receptors derive from a human donor in good health. Both conserved end residues are part of each CDR3. Fields, in order: CDR3 protein, CDR3 DNA, D gene, J gene, V gene, clone size. The D gene is left open where the match is weak. Clone size is not always given. Where it is, it says once, few, many or a class for expanded clones.

CDR3: CASISMGHGELFF; DNA: TGTGCCAGTATCTCGATGGGGCACGGGGAGCTGTTTTTT; D: NA; J: TRBJ2-2; V: TRBV19; size: NA
CDR3: CASSATSTDTQYF; DNA: TGTGCCAGCAGCGCGACTAGCACAGATACGCAGTATTTT; D: NA; J: TRBJ2-3; V: TRBV27; size: NA
CDR3: CASSYSGLAGDYEQYF; DNA: TGTGCCAGCAGTTATTCCGGACTAGCGGGGGACTACGAGCAGTACTTC; D: TRBD2; J: TRBJ2-7; V: TRBV6-1; size: few
CDR3: CSVWSQSTDTQYF; DNA: TGCAGCGTTTGGAGTCAGAGCACAGATACGCAGTATTTT; D: NA; J: TRBJ2-3; V: TRBV29-1; size: NA
CDR3: CASTTDRAYEQYF; DNA: TGTGCCAGCACTACGGACAGGGCCTACGAGCAGTACTTC; D: TRBD1; J: TRBJ2-7; V: TRBV6-5; size: few
CDR3: CASSLAAGNELASPLHF; DNA: TGTGCCAGCAGCTTGGCCGCAGGGAACGAATTAGCTTCACCCCTCCACTTT; D: NA; J: TRBJ1-6; V: TRBV5-4; size: NA
CDR3: CASSREVETQYF; DNA: TGTGCCAGCAGCCGAGAGGTCGAGACCCAGTACTTC; D: NA; J: TRBJ2-5; V: TRBV6-1; size: few
CDR3: CSARSTAVRTQYF; DNA: TGCAGTGCTAGATCGACTGCAGTACGGACCCAGTACTTC; D: NA; J: TRBJ2-5; V: TRBV20-1; size: NA
CDR3: CASSSQGAYNEQFF; DNA: TGTGCCAGCAGTTCCCAGGGGGCATACAATGAGCAGTTCTTC; D: TRBD1; J: TRBJ2-1; V: TRBV6-6; size: few
CDR3: CVSSQGATQNTGELFF; DNA: TGCGTTAGCAGCCAAGGAGCCACCCAAAACACCGGGGAGCTGTTTTTT; D: NA; J: TRBJ2-2; V: TRBV4-2; size: NA
CDR3: CASSKLLSEGGNQPQHF; DNA: TGTGCCAGCAGTAAGCTACTTTCAGAGGGCGGCAATCAGCCCCAGCATTTT; D: NA; J: TRBJ1-5; V: TRBV6-2/TRBV6-3; size: NA
CDR3: CASSDDHQDTQYF; DNA: TGTGCCAGCAGTGACGACCATCAGGATACGCAGTATTTT; D: NA; J: TRBJ2-3; V: TRBV6-6; size: few
CDR3: CASSPLGGGETQYF; DNA: TGCGCCAGCAGCCCCCTCGGGGGCGGGGAGACCCAGTACTTC; D: NA; J: TRBJ2-5; V: TRBV4-2; size: NA
CDR3: CASSWSGTDQFF; DNA: TGTGCCAGCAGCTGGTCCGGGACAGACCAGTTCTTC; D: TRBD1; J: TRBJ2-1; V: TRBV13; size: NA
CDR3: CSARVRGSPNYGYTF; DNA: TGCAGTGCTAGAGTCAGGGGGTCGCCTAACTATGGCTACACCTTC; D: TRBD1; J: TRBJ1-2; V: TRBV20-1; size: few
CDR3: CASSLAGTSGGDEQFF; DNA: TGTGCCAGCAGCTTGGCCGGGACTAGCGGGGGCGATGAGCAGTTCTTC; D: TRBD2; J: TRBJ2-1; V: TRBV5-6; size: NA
CDR3: CSARDSQTDYEQYF; DNA: TGCAGTGCTAGGGACAGCCAGACCGACTACGAGCAGTACTTC; D: NA; J: TRBJ2-7; V: TRBV20-1; size: few
CDR3: CAGWGLAGGPDTQYF; DNA: TGTGCCGGTTGGGGGCTAGCGGGGGGGCCAGATACGCAGTATTTT; D: TRBD2; J: TRBJ2-3; V: TRBV7-6; size: NA
CDR3: CASSDEGGELYNEQFF; DNA: TGTGCCAGCAGTGACGAGGGGGGGGAGCTCTACAATGAGCAGTTCTTC; D: NA; J: TRBJ2-1; V: TRBV6-4; size: few
CDR3: CATSDGPGSPLHF; DNA: TGTGCCACCAGTGATGGCCCGGGGTCACCCCTCCACTTT; D: NA; J: TRBJ1-6; V: TRBV24-1; size: NA
CDR3: CASGRGQFFF; DNA: TGTGCCAGTGGGAGGGGACAGTTCTTTTTT; D: NA; J: TRBJ2-2; V: TRBV19; size: NA
CDR3: CSARRRAGETQYF; DNA: TGCAGTGCTCGAAGGAGGGCTGGGGAGACCCAGTACTTC; D: NA; J: TRBJ2-5; V: TRBV20-1; size: few
CDR3: CASSSSSYEQYF; DNA: TGTGCCAGCAGCTCGAGCTCCTACGAGCAGTACTTC; D: NA; J: TRBJ2-7; V: TRBV7-2; size: few
CDR3: CASREGRTQYF; DNA: TGTGCCAGTAGAGAAGGGCGGACCCAGTACTTC; D: NA; J: TRBJ2-5; V: TRBV2; size: NA
CDR3: CASSLGRGALREQYF; DNA: TGTGCCAGCAGCTTAGGTCGCGGGGCGTTGCGGGAGCAGTACTTC; D: NA; J: TRBJ2-7; V: TRBV7-2; size: NA
CDR3: CSVDEDTEAFF; DNA: TGCAGCGTTGACGAGGACACTGAAGCTTTCTTT; D: NA; J: TRBJ1-1; V: TRBV29-1; size: NA
CDR3: CASSLARGRASYNEQFF; DNA: TGTGCCAGCAGCTTAGCGCGCGGCAGGGCCTCCTACAATGAGCAGTTCTTC; D: NA; J: TRBJ2-1; V: TRBV7-9; size: NA
CDR3: CASSSPQETQYF; DNA: TGTGCCAGCAGCAGTCCTCAAGAGACCCAGTACTTC; D: NA; J: TRBJ2-5; V: TRBV6-1; size: NA
CDR3: CASSSSSWQGNNQPQHF; DNA: TGTGCCAGTAGTAGCTCCTCGTGGCAGGGAAACAATCAGCCCCAGCATTTT; D: NA; J: TRBJ1-5; V: TRBV19; size: few
CDR3: CASSKTSTYQPQHF; DNA: TGTGCCAGCAGCAAAACCTCCACTTACCAGCCCCAGCATTTT; D: NA; J: TRBJ1-5; V: TRBV6-2/TRBV6-3; size: NA
CDR3: CSGRQGNEKLFF; DNA: TGCAGCGGGCGACAGGGGAATGAAAAACTGTTTTTT; D: TRBD1; J: TRBJ1-4; V: TRBV29-1; size: NA
CDR3: CASSQDTGRISYEQYF; DNA: TGCGCCAGCAGCCAAGATACGGGACGGATTTCCTACGAGCAGTACTTC; D: NA; J: TRBJ2-7; V: TRBV4-1; size: large
CDR3: CASSISFNSPLHF; DNA: TGTGCCAGCAGCATCAGCTTTAATTCACCCCTCCACTTT; D: NA; J: TRBJ1-6; V: TRBV6-5; size: once
CDR3: CASSPLATGDQPQHF; DNA: TGTGCCAGCTCACCACTGGCTACAGGGGATCAGCCCCAGCATTTT; D: TRBD1; J: TRBJ1-5; V: TRBV18; size: NA
CDR3: CASSPGQGYYEQYF; DNA: TGTGCCAGTAGTCCGGGACAGGGGTACTACGAGCAGTACTTC; D: TRBD1; J: TRBJ2-7; V: TRBV19; size: medium-sized
CDR3: CASSEAGALYEQYF; DNA: TGTGCCAGCAGTGAAGCAGGGGCGCTCTACGAGCAGTACTTC; D: NA; J: TRBJ2-7; V: TRBV6-1; size: NA
CDR3: CASSEAGGPNEQFF; DNA: TGTGCCAGCAGTGAAGCGGGGGGGCCCAATGAGCAGTTCTTC; D: TRBD2; J: TRBJ2-1; V: TRBV6-4; size: few
CDR3: CASRPYRDADNEQFF; DNA: TGTGCCAGCAGACCGTACCGGGACGCTGACAATGAGCAGTTCTTC; D: NA; J: TRBJ2-1; V: TRBV12-3/TRBV12-4; size: NA
CDR3: CSARTHGATSYEQYF; DNA: TGCAGTGCTAGAACCCACGGGGCTACCTCCTACGAGCAGTACTTC; D: NA; J: TRBJ2-7; V: TRBV20-1; size: NA
CDR3: CASSSGTLGNTIYF; DNA: TGTGCCAGCAGCTCCGGGACACTAGGAAACACCATATATTTT; D: NA; J: TRBJ1-3; V: TRBV7-2; size: NA
CDR3: CASSDKGENGYTF; DNA: TGTGCCAGCAGTGATAAAGGGGAGAATGGCTACACCTTC; D: NA; J: TRBJ1-2; V: TRBV6-5; size: few
CDR3: CASSHPTGGGYNEQFF; DNA: TGCGCCAGCAGCCATCCTACAGGGGGCGGCTACAATGAGCAGTTCTTC; D: TRBD1; J: TRBJ2-1; V: TRBV12-3/TRBV12-4; size: NA
CDR3: CASRPEGNEQYF; DNA: TGTGCCAGCAGACCCGAAGGGAACGAGCAGTACTTC; D: NA; J: TRBJ2-7; V: TRBV6-2/TRBV6-3; size: NA
CDR3: CASSFGGGIQETQYF; DNA: TGTGCCAGCAGCTTTGGGGGCGGGATCCAAGAGACCCAGTACTTC; D: NA; J: TRBJ2-5; V: TRBV7-2; size: NA
CDR3: CASSLSSGSNYGYTF; DNA: TGTGCCAGCAGTTTATCGAGTGGATCTAACTATGGCTACACCTTC; D: NA; J: TRBJ1-2; V: TRBV12-3/TRBV12-4; size: few
CDR3: CASSELAGADTQYF; DNA: TGTGCCAGCAGTGAACTAGCGGGGGCAGATACGCAGTATTTT; D: TRBD2; J: TRBJ2-3; V: TRBV6-1; size: few
CDR3: CASSTSTDTQYF; DNA: TGTGCCAGCTCGACTAGCACAGATACGCAGTATTTT; D: NA; J: TRBJ2-3; V: TRBV7-2; size: few
CDR3: CSARGWRGNEQFF; DNA: TGCAGTGCTAGGGGCTGGCGGGGCAATGAGCAGTTCTTC; D: NA; J: TRBJ2-1; V: TRBV20-1; size: few
CDR3: CAWATRGPGKLFF; DNA: TGTGCCTGGGCGACCCGGGGGCCAGGAAAACTGTTTTTT; D: NA; J: TRBJ1-4; V: TRBV30; size: few
CDR3: CSARDVGNTGELFF; DNA: TGCAGTGCTAGAGATGTTGGGAACACCGGGGAGCTGTTTTTT; D: NA; J: TRBJ2-2; V: TRBV20-1; size: NA
CDR3: CASSYVAGGPGNEQFF; DNA: TGTGCCAGCAGTTACGTGGCGGGGGGGCCGGGAAATGAGCAGTTCTTC; D: TRBD2; J: TRBJ2-1; V: TRBV6-5; size: once
CDR3: CASSQDWLAGERVRDEQFF; DNA: TGTGCCAGCAGCCAAGATTGGCTAGCGGGGGAGCGGGTTCGCGATGAGCAGTTCTTC; D: TRBD2; J: TRBJ2-1; V: TRBV7-2; size: NA